This T cell receptor (beta chain) was sequenced in a study of PD-1 blockade in classical Hodgkin lymphoma. Germline V gene lookup returns CDR1 SGHRS and CDR2 YFSETQ. The CDR3 loop spans 15 amino acids. After removal of 2 bases from V and 2 bases from J, the junction contained 3 bases not matched to a gene. Each patient experienced a relapse that followed autologous stem cell transplantation, and brentuximab vedotin exposure varied. Sequenced by immunoSEQ multiplex PCR; TCRdb stores in-frame clones only, minus some. The sample has 25,000 to 35,000 clones, more than 60% seen once; the top ten hold approximately 14%. Findings and limits, study-wide: Complete responders entered with baseline diversity on par with newly diagnosed patients, the results showed.

Turning to this clone: What it binds is not known.

The chain uses TRBV5-1 and TRBJ1-3; 8 bases are a match to TRBD1. The material was peripheral blood mononuclear cells (PBMCs), obtained before the second cycle of nivolumab. The TCR sequence derives from a human donor with classical Hodgkin lymphoma. CDR3 coding DNA: TGCGCCAGCAGCTTAGACAGGGGAGCTGGAAACACCATATATTTT. It specifies CASSLDRGAGNTIYF.